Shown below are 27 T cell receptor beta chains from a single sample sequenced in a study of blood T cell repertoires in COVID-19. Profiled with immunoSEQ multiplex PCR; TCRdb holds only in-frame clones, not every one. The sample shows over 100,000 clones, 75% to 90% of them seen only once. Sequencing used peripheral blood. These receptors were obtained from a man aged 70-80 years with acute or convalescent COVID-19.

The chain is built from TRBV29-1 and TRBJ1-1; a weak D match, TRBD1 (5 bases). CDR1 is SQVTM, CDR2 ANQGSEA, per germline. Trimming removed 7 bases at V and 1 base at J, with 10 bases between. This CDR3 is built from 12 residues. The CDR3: CSAGTRNTEAFF. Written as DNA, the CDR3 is TGCAGCGCCGGGACTAGGAACACTGAAGCTTTCTTT.

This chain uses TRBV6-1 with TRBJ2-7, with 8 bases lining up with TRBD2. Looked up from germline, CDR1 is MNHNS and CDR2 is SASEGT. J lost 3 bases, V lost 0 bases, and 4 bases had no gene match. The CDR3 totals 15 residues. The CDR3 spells CASSEAEAGVYEQYF. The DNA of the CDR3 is TGTGCCAGCAGTGAAGCGGAAGCGGGGGTCTACGAGCAGTACTTC.

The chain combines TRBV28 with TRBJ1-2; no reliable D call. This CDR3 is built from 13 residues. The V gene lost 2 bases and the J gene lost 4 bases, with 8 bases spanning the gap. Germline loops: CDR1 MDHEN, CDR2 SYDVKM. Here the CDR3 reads CASSLERFYGYTF. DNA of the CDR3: TGTGCCAGCAGTTTAGAACGGTTCTATGGCTACACCTTC.

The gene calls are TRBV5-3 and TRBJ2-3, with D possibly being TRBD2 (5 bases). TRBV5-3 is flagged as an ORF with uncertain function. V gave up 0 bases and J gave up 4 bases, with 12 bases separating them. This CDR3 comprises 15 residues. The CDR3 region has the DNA TGTGCCAGAAGCTTGGCCGGACTCGAACCAGATACGCAGTATTTT. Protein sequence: CARSLAGLEPDTQYF.

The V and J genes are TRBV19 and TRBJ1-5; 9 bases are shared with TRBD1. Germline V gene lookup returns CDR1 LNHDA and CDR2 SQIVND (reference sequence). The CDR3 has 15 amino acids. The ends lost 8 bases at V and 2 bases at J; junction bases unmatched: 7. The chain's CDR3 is CASQTGGIGNQPQHF. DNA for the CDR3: TGTGCCAGTCAAACAGGGGGCATTGGCAATCAGCCCCAGCATTTT.

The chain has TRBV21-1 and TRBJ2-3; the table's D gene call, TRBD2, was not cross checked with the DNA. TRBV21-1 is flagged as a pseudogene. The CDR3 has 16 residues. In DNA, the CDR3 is TGTGCCAGCAGCCCGACTGGCGGGGGTATACCAGATACGCAGTATTTT. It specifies CASSPTGGGIPDTQYF.

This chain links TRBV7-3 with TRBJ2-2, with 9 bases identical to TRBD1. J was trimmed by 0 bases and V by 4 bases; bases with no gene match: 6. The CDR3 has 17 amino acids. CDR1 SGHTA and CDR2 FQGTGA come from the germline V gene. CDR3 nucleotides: TGTGCCAGCAGCTCAACGAGACAGGGGGCGAACACCGGGGAGCTGTTTTTT. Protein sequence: CASSSTRQGANTGELFF.

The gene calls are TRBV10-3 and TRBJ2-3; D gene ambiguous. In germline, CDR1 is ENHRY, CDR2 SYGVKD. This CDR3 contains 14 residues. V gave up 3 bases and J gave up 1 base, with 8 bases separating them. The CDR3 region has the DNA TGTGCCATCAGTGATTCCCGGGGCACAGATACGCAGTATTTT. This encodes CAISDSRGTDTQYF.

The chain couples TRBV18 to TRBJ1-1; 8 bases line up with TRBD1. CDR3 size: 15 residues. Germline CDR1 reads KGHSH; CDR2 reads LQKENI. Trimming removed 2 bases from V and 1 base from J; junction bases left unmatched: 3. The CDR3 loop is CASSPTGGANTEAFF. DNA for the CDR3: TGTGCCAGCTCACCAACAGGGGGAGCGAACACTGAAGCTTTCTTT.

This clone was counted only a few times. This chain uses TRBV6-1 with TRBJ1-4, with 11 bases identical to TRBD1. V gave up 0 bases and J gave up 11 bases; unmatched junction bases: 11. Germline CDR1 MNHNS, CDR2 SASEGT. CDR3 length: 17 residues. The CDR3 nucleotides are TGTGCCAGCAGTGAAGCGGGCAGGGACAGGGGGTCGTGGAAACTGTTTTTT. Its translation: CASSEAGRDRGSWKLFF.

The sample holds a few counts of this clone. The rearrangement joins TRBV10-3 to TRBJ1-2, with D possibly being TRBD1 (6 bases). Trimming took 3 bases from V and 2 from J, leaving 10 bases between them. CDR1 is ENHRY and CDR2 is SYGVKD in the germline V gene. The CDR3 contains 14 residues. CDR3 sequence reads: CAISEDRKNYGYTF. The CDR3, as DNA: TGTGCCATCAGTGAAGACAGGAAGAACTATGGCTACACCTTC.

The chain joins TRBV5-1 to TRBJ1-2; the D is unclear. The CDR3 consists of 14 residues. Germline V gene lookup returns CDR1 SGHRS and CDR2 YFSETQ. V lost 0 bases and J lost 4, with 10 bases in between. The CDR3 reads CASSLGVSGYGYTF. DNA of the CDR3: TGCGCCAGCAGCTTGGGTGTCAGTGGCTATGGCTACACCTTC. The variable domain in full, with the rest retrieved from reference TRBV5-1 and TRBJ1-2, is KAGVTQTPRYLIKTRGQQVTLSCSPISGHRSVSWYQQTPGQGLQFLFEYFSETQRNKGNFPGRFSGRQFSNSRSEMNVSTLELGDSALYLCASSLGVSGYGYTFGSGTRLTVV.

The CDR3 protein is CAISDEGGSGNIQYF. The CDR3 coding sequence is TGTGCCATCAGTGATGAGGGCGGGAGTGGTAACATTCAGTACTTC. The V call is TRBV10-3, the J call TRBJ2-4, with TRBD2 matching 7 bases. The CDR3 spans 15 residues. Germline assignment: CDR1 ENHRY and CDR2 SYGVKD. Trimming removed 3 bases from V and 7 bases from J; junction bases left unmatched: 9.

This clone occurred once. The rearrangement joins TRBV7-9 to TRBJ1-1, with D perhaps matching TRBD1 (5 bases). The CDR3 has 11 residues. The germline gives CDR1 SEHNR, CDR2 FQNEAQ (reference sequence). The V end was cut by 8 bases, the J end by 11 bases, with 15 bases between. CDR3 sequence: CASEPPGLAFF. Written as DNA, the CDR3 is TGTGCCAGCGAACCCCCGGGACTGGCTTTCTTT.

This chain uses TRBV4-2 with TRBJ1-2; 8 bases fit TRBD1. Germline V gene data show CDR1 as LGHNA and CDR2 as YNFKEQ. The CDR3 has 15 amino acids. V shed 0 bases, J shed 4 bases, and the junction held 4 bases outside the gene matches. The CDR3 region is CASSQDLTGGYGYTF. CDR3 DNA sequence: TGTGCCAGCAGCCAAGATCTAACAGGGGGCTATGGCTACACCTTC.

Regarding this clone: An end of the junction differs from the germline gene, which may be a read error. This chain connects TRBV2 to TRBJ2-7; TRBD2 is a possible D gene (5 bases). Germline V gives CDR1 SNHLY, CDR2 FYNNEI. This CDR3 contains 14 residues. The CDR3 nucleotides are TGTGCCAGCAGAGAAGCCGAGGGTGGTGACGAGCAGTACTTC. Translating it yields CASREAEGGDEQYF.

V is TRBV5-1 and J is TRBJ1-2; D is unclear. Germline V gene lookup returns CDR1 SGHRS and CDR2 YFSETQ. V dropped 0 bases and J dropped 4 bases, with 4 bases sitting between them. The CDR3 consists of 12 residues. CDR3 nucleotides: TGCGCCAGCAGCTTGGACAGCTATGGCTACACCTTC. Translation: CASSLDSYGYTF.

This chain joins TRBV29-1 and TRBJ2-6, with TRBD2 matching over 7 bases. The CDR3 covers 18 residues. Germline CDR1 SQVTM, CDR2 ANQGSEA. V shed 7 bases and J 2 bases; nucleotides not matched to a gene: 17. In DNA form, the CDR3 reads TGCAGCGGATCTACGGGGGGAGGGACTTCGACTGGGGCCAACGTCCTGACTTTC. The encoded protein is CSGSTGGGTSTGANVLTF.

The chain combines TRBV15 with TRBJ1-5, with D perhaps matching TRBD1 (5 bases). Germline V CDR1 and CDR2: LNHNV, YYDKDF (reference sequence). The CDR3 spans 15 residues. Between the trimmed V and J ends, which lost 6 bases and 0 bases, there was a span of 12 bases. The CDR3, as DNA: TGTGCCACCAGGGGCGGGGGTCTTAGCAATCAGCCCCAGCATTTT. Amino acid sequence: CATRGGGLSNQPQHF.

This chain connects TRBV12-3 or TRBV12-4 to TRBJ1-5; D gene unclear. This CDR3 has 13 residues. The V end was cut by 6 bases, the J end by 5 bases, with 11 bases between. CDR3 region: CASSSGDYQPQHF. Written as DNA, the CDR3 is TGTGCCAGCAGCTCGGGAGATTATCAGCCCCAGCATTTT.

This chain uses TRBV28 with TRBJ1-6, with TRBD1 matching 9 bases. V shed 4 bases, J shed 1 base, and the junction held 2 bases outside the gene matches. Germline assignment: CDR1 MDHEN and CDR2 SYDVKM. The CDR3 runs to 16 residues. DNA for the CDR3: TGTGCCAGCAGTTCCGGACAGGGGTCCTATAATTCACCCCTCCACTTT. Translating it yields CASSSGQGSYNSPLHF. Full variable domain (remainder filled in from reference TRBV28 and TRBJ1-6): DVKVTQSSRYLVKRTGEKVFLECVQDMDHENMFWYRQDPGLGLRLIYFSYDVKMKEKGDIPEGYSVSREKKERFSLILESASTNQTSMYLCASSSGQGSYNSPLHFGNGTRLTVT.

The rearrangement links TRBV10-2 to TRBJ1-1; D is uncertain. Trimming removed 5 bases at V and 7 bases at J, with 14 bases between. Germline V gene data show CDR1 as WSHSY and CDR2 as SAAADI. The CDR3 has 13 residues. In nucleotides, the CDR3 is TGCGCCAGCAGTACTGACACAGTCGGTGAAGCTTTCTTT. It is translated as CASSTDTVGEAFF.

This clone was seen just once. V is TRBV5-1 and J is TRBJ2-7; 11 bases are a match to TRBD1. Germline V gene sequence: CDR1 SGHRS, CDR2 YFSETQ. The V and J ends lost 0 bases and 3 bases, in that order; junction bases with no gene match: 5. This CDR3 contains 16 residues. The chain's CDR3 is CASSLGGTGGIYEQYF. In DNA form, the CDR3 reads TGCGCCAGCAGCTTGGGCGGGACAGGGGGAATCTACGAGCAGTACTTC. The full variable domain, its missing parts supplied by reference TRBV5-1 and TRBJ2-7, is KAGVTQTPRYLIKTRGQQVTLSCSPISGHRSVSWYQQTPGQGLQFLFEYFSETQRNKGNFPGRFSGRQFSNSRSEMNVSTLELGDSALYLCASSLGGTGGIYEQYFGPGTRLTVT.

This chain's CDR3 is CASSLGPSGGTSTDTQYF. Here the CDR3 DNA reads TGTGCCAGCAGCCTGGGGCCTAGCGGGGGGACTAGCACAGATACGCAGTATTTT. The chain uses TRBV4-2 and TRBJ2-3; the match to TRBD2 covers 11 bases. The length of the CDR3 is 18 residues. Per germline, CDR1 LGHNA and CDR2 YNFKEQ. With V trimmed by 4 bases and J by 0 bases, 9 bases remained unmatched.

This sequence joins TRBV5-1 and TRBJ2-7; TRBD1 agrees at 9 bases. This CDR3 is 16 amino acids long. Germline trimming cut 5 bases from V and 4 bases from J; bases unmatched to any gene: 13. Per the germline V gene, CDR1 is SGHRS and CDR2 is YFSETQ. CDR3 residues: CASRKDPGQGFYEQYF. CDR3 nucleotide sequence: TGCGCCAGCAGAAAGGACCCGGGACAGGGATTTTACGAGCAGTACTTC.

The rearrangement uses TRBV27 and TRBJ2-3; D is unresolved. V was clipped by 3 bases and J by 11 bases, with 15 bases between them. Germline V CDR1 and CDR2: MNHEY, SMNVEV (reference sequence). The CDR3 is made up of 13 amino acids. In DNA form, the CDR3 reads TGTGCCAGCAGTTTTCGAAGCCCGCTATTGCAGTATTTT. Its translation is CASSFRSPLLQYF.

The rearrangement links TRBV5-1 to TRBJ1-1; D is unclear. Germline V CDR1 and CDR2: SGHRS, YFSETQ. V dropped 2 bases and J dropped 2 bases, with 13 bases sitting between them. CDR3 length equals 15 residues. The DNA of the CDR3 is TGCGCCAGCAGCTTAAGTCTATCCCCTAACACTGAAGCTTTCTTT. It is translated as CASSLSLSPNTEAFF.